This T cell receptor beta chain emerged from a study of radiation and T cells in renal cell carcinoma. About the study: Nephrectomy followed 15 Gy stereotactic body radiation by 4 weeks. Findings and limits, study-wide: Top tumor clonotypes rose in blood 2 weeks post-radiation, then contracted. Baseline intratumoral clonotype presence is unknown without pretreatment biopsies.

V lost 2 bases to trimming and J lost 5 bases, with 18 bases between them. CDR1 is WNHNN, CDR2 SYGVQD, per germline (reference sequence). The CDR3 runs to 16 residues. As for time point: blood 2 weeks post-SBRT. Noted treatment: 15 Gy SBRT to primary tumor, nephrectomy 4 weeks later. Blood was sampled at baseline, 2 weeks and 4 weeks after SBRT. This clone was observed a few times. Its matching antigen is unknown. The method was immunoSEQ multiplex PCR; TCRdb's version includes in-frame clones alone and lacks a portion of them. The sample holds some 120,000 clones, roughly four fifths seen once. The origin of this receptor is a woman aged 55-69 years with renal cell carcinoma. The rearrangement links TRBV10-1 to TRBJ2-5; the D gene is possibly TRBD2 (7 bases). The source material was blood, sampled from a patient whose treatment included radiotherapy and nephrectomy. CDR3 region: CASSERAGGLRETQYF. The CDR3 DNA reads TGCGCCAGCAGTGAGCGGGCCGGGGGGCTTAGGGAGACCCAGTACTTC.